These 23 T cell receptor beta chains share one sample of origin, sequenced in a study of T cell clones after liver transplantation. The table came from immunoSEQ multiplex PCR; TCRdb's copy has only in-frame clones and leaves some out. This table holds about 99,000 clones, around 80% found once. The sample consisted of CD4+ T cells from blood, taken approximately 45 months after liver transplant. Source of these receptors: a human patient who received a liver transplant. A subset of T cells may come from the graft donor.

CDR3 loop: CASSSGGGFYAFF. CDR3 DNA: TGTGCCAGCAGTTCAGGGGGGGGTTTCTACGCTTTCTTT. V gene TRBV7-2 combines with J gene TRBJ1-1; the match to TRBD1 covers 7 bases. V was pared by 6 bases and J by 11 bases, with 12 bases of the junction left unmatched. In germline, CDR1 is SGHTA, CDR2 FQGNSA. This CDR3 contains 13 residues.

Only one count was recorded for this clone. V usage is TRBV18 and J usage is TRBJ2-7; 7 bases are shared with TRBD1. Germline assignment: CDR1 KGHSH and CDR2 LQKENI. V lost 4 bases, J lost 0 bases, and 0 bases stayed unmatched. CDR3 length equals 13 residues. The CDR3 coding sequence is TGTGCCAGCTCACACAGGGGCTCCTACGAGCAGTACTTC. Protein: CASSHRGSYEQYF.

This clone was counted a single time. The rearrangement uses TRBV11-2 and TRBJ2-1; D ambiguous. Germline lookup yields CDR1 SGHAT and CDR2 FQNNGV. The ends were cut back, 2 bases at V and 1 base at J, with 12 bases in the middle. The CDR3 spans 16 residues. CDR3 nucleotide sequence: TGTGCCAGCAGCTTACGGCCAGCTCCTTCCTACAATGAGCAGTTCTTC. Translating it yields CASSLRPAPSYNEQFF.

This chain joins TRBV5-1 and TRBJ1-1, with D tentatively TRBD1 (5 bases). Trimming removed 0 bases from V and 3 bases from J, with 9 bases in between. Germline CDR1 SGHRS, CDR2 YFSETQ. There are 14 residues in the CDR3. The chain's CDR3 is CASSLVGGDTEAFF. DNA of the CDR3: TGCGCCAGCAGCTTGGTTGGGGGGGACACTGAAGCTTTCTTT.

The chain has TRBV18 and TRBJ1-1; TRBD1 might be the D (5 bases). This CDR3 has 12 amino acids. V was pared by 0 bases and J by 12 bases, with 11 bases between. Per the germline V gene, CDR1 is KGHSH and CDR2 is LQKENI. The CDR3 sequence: CASSPPAGLTFF. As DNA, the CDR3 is TGTGCCAGCTCACCACCGGCAGGGTTGACTTTCTTT.

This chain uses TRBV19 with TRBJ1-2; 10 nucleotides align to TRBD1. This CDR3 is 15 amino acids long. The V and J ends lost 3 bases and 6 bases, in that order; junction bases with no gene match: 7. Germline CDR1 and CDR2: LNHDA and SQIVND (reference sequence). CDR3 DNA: TGTGCCAGTAGTATCCGACGGGACAGGGGAGATGGCTACACCTTC. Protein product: CASSIRRDRGDGYTF.

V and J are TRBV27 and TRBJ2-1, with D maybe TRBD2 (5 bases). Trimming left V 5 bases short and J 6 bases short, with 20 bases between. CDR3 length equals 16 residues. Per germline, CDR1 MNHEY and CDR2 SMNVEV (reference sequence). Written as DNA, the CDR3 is TGTGCCAGCAGTCTAGTGGCTCACCCCGGGGTCAATGAGCAGTTCTTC. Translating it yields CASSLVAHPGVNEQFF.

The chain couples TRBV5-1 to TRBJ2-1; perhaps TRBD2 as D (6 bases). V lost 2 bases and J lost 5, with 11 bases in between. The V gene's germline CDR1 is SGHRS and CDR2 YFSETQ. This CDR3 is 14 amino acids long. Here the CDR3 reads CASSFGGTDNEQFF. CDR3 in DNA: TGCGCCAGCAGCTTCGGGGGAACCGACAATGAGCAGTTCTTC.

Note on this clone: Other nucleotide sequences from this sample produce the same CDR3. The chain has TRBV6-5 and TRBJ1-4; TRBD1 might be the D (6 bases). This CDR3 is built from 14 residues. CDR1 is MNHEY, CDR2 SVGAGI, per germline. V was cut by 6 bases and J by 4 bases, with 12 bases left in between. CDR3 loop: CASRPQGGNEKLFF. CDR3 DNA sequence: TGTGCCAGCAGACCACAGGGTGGTAATGAAAAACTGTTTTTT.

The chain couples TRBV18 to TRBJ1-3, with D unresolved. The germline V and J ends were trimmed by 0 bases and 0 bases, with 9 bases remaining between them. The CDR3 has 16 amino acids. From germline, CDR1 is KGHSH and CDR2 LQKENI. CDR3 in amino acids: CASSPPIRTSGNTIYF. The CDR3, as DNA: TGTGCCAGCTCACCACCGATCAGGACCTCTGGAAACACCATATATTTT.

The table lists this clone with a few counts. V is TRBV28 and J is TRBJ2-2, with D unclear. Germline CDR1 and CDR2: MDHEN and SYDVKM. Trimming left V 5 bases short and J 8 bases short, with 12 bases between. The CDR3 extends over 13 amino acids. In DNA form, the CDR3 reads TGTGCCAGCAGTCCCCACGGGCGGGGGGAGCTGTTTTTT. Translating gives CASSPHGRGELFF.

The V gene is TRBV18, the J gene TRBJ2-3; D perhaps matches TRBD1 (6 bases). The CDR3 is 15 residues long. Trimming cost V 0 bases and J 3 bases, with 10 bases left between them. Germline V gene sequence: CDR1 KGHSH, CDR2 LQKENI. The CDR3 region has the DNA TGTGCCAGCTCACCACCGAGAACAGGGACAGATACGCAGTATTTT. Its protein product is CASSPPRTGTDTQYF.

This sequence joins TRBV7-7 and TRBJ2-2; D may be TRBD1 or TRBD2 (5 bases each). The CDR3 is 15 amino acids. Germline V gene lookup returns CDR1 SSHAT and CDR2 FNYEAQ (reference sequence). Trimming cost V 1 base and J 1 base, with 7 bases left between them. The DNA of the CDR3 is TGTGCCAGCAGCTTAGAGAGGGGGAACACCGGGGAGCTGTTTTTT. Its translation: CASSLERGNTGELFF. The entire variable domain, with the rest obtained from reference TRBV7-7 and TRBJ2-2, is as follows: GAGVSQSPRYKVTKRGQDVTLRCDPISSHATLYWYQQALGQGPEFLTYFNYEAQPDKSGLPSDRFSAERPEGSISTLTIQRTEQRDSAMYRCASSLERGNTGELFFGEGSRLTVL.

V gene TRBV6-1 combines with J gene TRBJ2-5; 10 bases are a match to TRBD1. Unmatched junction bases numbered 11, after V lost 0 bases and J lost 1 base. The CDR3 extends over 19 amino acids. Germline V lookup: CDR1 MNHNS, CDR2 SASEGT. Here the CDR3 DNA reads TGTGCCAGCAGTGAAGCGAAAGCATGGGGGACAGGGGTCCAAGAGACCCAGTACTTC. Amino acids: CASSEAKAWGTGVQETQYF.

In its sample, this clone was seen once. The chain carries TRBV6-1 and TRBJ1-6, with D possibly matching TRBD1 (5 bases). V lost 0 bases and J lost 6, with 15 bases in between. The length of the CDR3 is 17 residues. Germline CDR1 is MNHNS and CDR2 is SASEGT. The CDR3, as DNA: TGTGCCAGCAGTGAAGCTATCGGGACCTTTATTAATTCACCCCTCCACTTT. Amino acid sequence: CASSEAIGTFINSPLHF.

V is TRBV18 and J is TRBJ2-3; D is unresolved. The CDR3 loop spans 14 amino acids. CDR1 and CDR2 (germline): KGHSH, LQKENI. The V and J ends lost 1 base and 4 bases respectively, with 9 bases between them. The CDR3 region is CASSPQQVADTQYF. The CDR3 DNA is TGTGCCAGCTCACCACAACAAGTCGCAGATACGCAGTATTTT.

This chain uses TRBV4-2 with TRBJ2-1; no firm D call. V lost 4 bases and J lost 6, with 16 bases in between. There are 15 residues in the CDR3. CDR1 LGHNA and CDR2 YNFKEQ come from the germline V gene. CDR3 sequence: CASSLDSTRVNEQFF. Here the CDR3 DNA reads TGTGCCAGCAGCCTCGACTCAACCCGGGTCAATGAGCAGTTCTTC.

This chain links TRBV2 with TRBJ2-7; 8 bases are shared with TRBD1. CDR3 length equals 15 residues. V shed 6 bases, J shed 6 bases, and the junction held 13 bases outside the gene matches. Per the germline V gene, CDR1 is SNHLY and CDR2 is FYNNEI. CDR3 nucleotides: TGTGCCAGCAGGGAAAGACAGGGGTCGGTTCGCGAGCAGTACTTC. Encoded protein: CASRERQGSVREQYF.

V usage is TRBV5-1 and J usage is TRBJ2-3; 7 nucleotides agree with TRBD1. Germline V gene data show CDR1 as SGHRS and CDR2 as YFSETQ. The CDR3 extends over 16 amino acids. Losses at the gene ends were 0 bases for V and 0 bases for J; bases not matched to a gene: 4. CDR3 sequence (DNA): TGCGCCAGCAGCTTGGAATGGACAGGAAGCACAGATACGCAGTATTTT. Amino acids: CASSLEWTGSTDTQYF.

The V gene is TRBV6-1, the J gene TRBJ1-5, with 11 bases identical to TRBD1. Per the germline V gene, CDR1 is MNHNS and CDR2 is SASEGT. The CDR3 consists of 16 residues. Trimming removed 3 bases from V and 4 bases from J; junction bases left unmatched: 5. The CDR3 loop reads CASSDFGTGGNQPQHF. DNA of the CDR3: TGTGCCAGCAGTGATTTCGGGACAGGGGGTAATCAGCCCCAGCATTTT.

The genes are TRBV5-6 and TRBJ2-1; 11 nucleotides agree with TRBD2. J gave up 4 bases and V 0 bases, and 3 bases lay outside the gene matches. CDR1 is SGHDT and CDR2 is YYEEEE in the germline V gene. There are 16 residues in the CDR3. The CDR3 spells CASSLELAGVYNEQFF. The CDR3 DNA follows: TGTGCCAGCAGCTTGGAACTAGCGGGAGTATACAATGAGCAGTTCTTC.

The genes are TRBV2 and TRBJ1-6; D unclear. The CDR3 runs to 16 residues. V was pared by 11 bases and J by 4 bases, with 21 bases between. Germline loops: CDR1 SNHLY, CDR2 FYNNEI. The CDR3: CAGLAHRSQYNSPLHF. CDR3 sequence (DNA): TGTGCCGGATTAGCACATCGGTCCCAATATAATTCACCCCTCCACTTT.

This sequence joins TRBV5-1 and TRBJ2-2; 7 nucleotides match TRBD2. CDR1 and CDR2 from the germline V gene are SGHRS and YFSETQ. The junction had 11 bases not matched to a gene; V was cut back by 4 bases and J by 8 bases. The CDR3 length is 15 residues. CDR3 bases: TGCGCCAGCAGCAGTCTAGCGGCCAAGAGGGGGGAGCTGTTTTTT. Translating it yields CASSSLAAKRGELFF.